The source of this T cell receptor beta chain is a study of cytomegalovirus exposure and HLA in healthy donors. The PCR contained 60 Vbeta and 13 Jbeta primers. Profiling relied on immunoSEQ multiplex PCR, and the TCRdb table lists in-frame clones only, not all of them. Here the sample spans under 200,000 clones, approximately 80% being singletons. Germline V lookup: CDR1 SEHNR, CDR2 FQNEAQ (reference sequence). This CDR3 comprises 16 residues. V shed 5 bases and J 3 bases; nucleotides not matched to a gene: 6. As regards this clone: Its antigen is not known.

Study observations and caveats: Fewer N-insertions than the roughly 670-donor mean were reportedly shown by an Asian-associated ancestry cluster in a later analysis.

This TCR was sampled from a woman between 45 and 60 years old in good health and CMV-seronegative. The source material was PBMCs. V usage is TRBV7-9 and J usage is TRBJ2-1; 11 nucleotides match TRBD2. The CDR3 loop is CASSLLTSGVYNEQFF. CDR3 nucleotide sequence: TGTGCCAGCAGCCTGCTGACTAGCGGGGTCTACAATGAGCAGTTCTTC.